This TCR beta chain appears in the sequencing data of a study of T cell changes during pregnancy in multiple sclerosis. Here immunoSEQ multiplex PCR was the method, and the copy in TCRdb shows in-frame clones only, minus some. The table records tens of thousands of clones, roughly 92% of them present only once. The sequence was obtained from a female donor with multiple sclerosis, enrolled in a pregnancy study. Material: peripheral blood, obtained in the second trimester of pregnancy.

This CDR3 reads CASRKGQGGGNTIYF. In DNA, the CDR3 is TGTGCCAGCAGAAAGGGACAGGGGGGCGGAAACACCATATATTTT. The V and J genes are TRBV6-5 and TRBJ1-3; 11 bases line up with TRBD1. This CDR3 region has 15 residues. The V segment lost 6 bases and the J segment 4 bases; nucleotides outside the gene matches: 5. Per germline, CDR1 MNHEY and CDR2 SVGAGI.